The rows below give T cell receptor beta chains drawn from one sample of a study of T-cell memory formation after mild COVID-19. TCRdb re-derived calls from the 5' RACE reads in MiXCR, one entry per CDR3 protein. The sample has under 60,000 distinct CDR3 sequences; approximately 9% are singletons. The sequencing sample was made of PBMCs or a T cell subset sorted from them (not recorded which). The receptors shown here come from an adult woman who had mild COVID-19 (a few samples of this study predate the infection). Cell type and time point are not known. Both conserved end residues are part of each CDR3. A D gene is named only where the DNA matches it firmly. Part of the rows lack a size; the others show once, few, many or a class for expanded clones.

J,size,D,V,CDR3,DNA
TRBJ1-2,many,TRBD1,TRBV10-2,CASIRGQGGLDGYTF,TGCGCCAGCATCCGGGGACAGGGCGGATTGGATGGCTACACCTTC
TRBJ2-1,many,TRBD2,TRBV2,CASRPSGRVTGQFF,TGTGCCAGCAGGCCTAGCGGGAGGGTAACCGGGCAGTTCTTC
TRBJ2-1,few,.,TRBV4-1,CASSPSGPTYNEQFF,TGCGCCAGCAGCCCGAGCGGTCCGACCTACAATGAGCAGTTCTTC
TRBJ1-1,.,.,TRBV29-1,CSSRAGMNTEAFF,TGCAGCTCGAGGGCGGGGATGAACACTGAAGCTTTCTTT
TRBJ2-7,many,.,TRBV25-1,CASSGRTGEQYF,TGTGCCAGCAGTGGCCGAACAGGGGAGCAGTACTTC
TRBJ1-2,.,.,TRBV7-2,CASVESQGLGYTF,TGTGCCAGCGTAGAATCTCAGGGGTTGGGCTACACCTTC
TRBJ1-6,.,.,TRBV12-3/TRBV12-4,CASSPRQVRSPLHF,TGTGCCAGCAGTCCCCGACAGGTTCGGTCACCCCTCCACTTT
TRBJ2-3,many,.,TRBV25-1,CASSESKATTDTQYF,TGTGCCAGCAGTGAATCTAAGGCCACTACAGATACGCAGTATTTT
TRBJ2-1,few,TRBD2,TRBV7-9,CASRQRGGSEQFF,TGTGCCAGCAGGCAGCGGGGGGGAAGTGAGCAGTTCTTC
TRBJ2-7,.,.,TRBV7-3,CASSLDTSYEQYF,TGTGCCAGCAGCTTGGATACCTCCTACGAGCAGTACTTC
TRBJ1-2,many,.,TRBV12-3/TRBV12-4,CASSLGNYGYTF,TGTGCCAGCAGTTTAGGGAACTATGGCTACACCTTC
TRBJ2-7,.,.,TRBV18,CASSPPVHPYEQYF,TGTGCCAGCTCACCACCTGTACACCCCTACGAGCAGTACTTC
TRBJ1-5,few,.,TRBV25-1,CASSESVGARGEGNQPQHF,TGTGCCAGCAGTGAATCTGTTGGGGCCAGGGGCGAGGGCAATCAGCCCCAGCATTTT
TRBJ1-1,.,.,TRBV7-2,CASSLYTNTEAFF,TGTGCCAGCAGCTTATACACGAACACTGAAGCTTTCTTT
TRBJ2-1,.,.,TRBV12-3/TRBV12-4,CASSSTDGSYEQFF,TGTGCCAGCAGTTCCACGGACGGTTCCTACGAGCAGTTCTTC
TRBJ2-1,many,TRBD2,TRBV30,CAWSVRREGTEQFF,TGTGCCTGGAGTGTAAGGCGGGAGGGCACTGAGCAGTTCTTC
TRBJ1-3,.,.,TRBV11-2,CASSLDRGRGSGNTIYF,TGTGCCAGCAGCTTAGATCGCGGCAGGGGCTCTGGAAACACCATATATTTT
TRBJ2-2,.,TRBD1,TRBV7-9,CASSSGTGDLGELFF,TGTGCCAGCAGCTCCGGGACAGGCGATCTCGGGGAGCTGTTTTTT
TRBJ2-1,.,.,TRBV5-1,CASSLLGEQFF,TGCGCCAGCAGCTTGTTGGGTGAGCAGTTCTTC
TRBJ2-3,few,.,TRBV7-8,CASTLNTDTQYF,TGTGCCAGCACCCTAAACACAGATACGCAGTATTTT
TRBJ2-7,few,.,TRBV7-3,CASSLNTGPYEQYF,TGTGCCAGCAGCTTAAATACAGGCCCTTACGAGCAGTACTTC
TRBJ1-1,.,TRBD1,TRBV2,CASSRQGAEAFF,TGTGCCAGCAGTAGACAGGGGGCTGAAGCTTTCTTT
TRBJ1-2,few,.,TRBV30,CAWSVSRNYGYTF,TGTGCCTGGAGTGTAAGTCGCAACTATGGCTACACCTTC
TRBJ2-6,few,.,TRBV4-3,CASSHSDSRGGANVLTF,TGCGCCAGCAGCCATTCCGACAGTCGAGGTGGGGCCAACGTCCTGACTTTC
TRBJ2-6,.,.,TRBV10-3,CAISVVQTGANVLTF,TGTGCCATCAGTGTCGTACAGACTGGGGCCAACGTCCTGACTTTC
TRBJ2-1,many,.,TRBV20-1,CSARPNEQFF,TGCAGTGCTAGACCGAATGAGCAGTTCTTC
TRBJ1-1,.,.,TRBV6-6,CASSLHEGTEAFF,TGTGCCAGCAGTCTTCATGAGGGCACTGAAGCTTTCTTT
TRBJ1-5,once,TRBD1,TRBV18,CASSADRGSNQPQHF,TGTGCCAGCTCAGCGGACAGGGGAAGCAATCAGCCCCAGCATTTT
TRBJ1-5,.,TRBD1,TRBV2,CASDRAGQPQHF,TGTGCCAGTGACAGGGCTGGCCAGCCCCAGCATTTT
TRBJ2-1,many,.,TRBV25-1,CASDYQNKQFF,TGTGCCAGCGACTACCAGAACAAGCAGTTCTTC
TRBJ2-3,few,TRBD2,TRBV19,CATRRTSGSLTDTQYF,TGTGCCACCCGCCGGACTAGCGGGAGCCTCACAGATACGCAGTATTTT
TRBJ2-1,.,.,TRBV4-1,CASSQLFSGTGFEQFF,TGCGCCAGCAGCCAGCTCTTTAGCGGGACAGGGTTTGAGCAGTTCTTC
TRBJ1-1,.,TRBD1,TRBV7-3,CASSTQGGTEAFF,TGTGCCAGCAGCACTCAGGGGGGGACTGAAGCTTTCTTT
TRBJ1-2,many,TRBD1,TRBV20-1,CSAQGQGISYGYTF,TGCAGTGCGCAGGGACAGGGAATCTCCTATGGCTACACCTTC
TRBJ1-6,.,TRBD1,TRBV7-8,CASTRDRNSPLHF,TGTGCCAGCACCCGGGACAGAAATTCACCCCTCCACTTT
TRBJ1-2,few,TRBD1,TRBV24-1,CATSDPGTERYGYTF,TGTGCCACCAGTGATCCAGGGACAGAGCGATATGGCTACACCTTC
TRBJ2-3,many,TRBD2,TRBV7-3,CASSPHASGGLDTQYF,TGTGCCAGCAGTCCGCACGCCAGCGGGGGTCTAGATACGCAGTATTTT
TRBJ2-4,medium-sized,TRBD2,TRBV20-1,CSARGLAGGPLLAKNIQYF,TGCAGTGCTAGAGGGCTAGCGGGAGGACCCCTTCTAGCCAAAAACATTCAGTACTTC
TRBJ1-2,few,.,TRBV7-9,CASSLASPGYYGYTF,TGTGCCAGCAGCTTAGCGTCCCCAGGGTACTATGGCTACACCTTC
TRBJ1-1,few,.,TRBV6-5,CASSYGGGTEAFF,TGTGCCAGCAGTTACGGGGGAGGCACTGAAGCTTTCTTT
TRBJ2-3,few,TRBD2,TRBV11-2,CASSSYSTSGSTDTQYF,TGTGCCAGCAGCTCCTACTCGACTAGCGGAAGCACAGATACGCAGTATTTT
TRBJ2-7,many,TRBD2,TRBV7-9,CASSLRLAGDEQYF,TGTGCCAGCAGCTTAAGACTAGCGGGGGACGAGCAGTACTTC
TRBJ2-1,many,TRBD1,TRBV5-4,CASSTRTGGFNEQFF,TGTGCCAGCAGCACGCGGACAGGGGGCTTCAATGAGCAGTTCTTC
TRBJ2-3,few,TRBD2,TRBV7-8,CASSSLRLVAGEGDTQYF,TGTGCCAGCAGCTCCCTCAGACTTGTAGCGGGGGAGGGAGATACGCAGTATTTT
TRBJ2-5,many,TRBD2,TRBV5-1,CASGQRGGVETQYF,TGCGCCAGCGGTCAGCGGGGGGGCGTCGAGACCCAGTACTTC
TRBJ2-5,medium-sized,.,TRBV5-1,CASSLPGRGQETQYF,TGCGCCAGCAGCTTGCCGGGAAGGGGGCAAGAGACCCAGTACTTC
TRBJ2-5,few,TRBD2,TRBV15,CATSTRAGEETQYF,TGTGCCACCAGCACACGAGCGGGAGAAGAGACCCAGTACTTC
TRBJ2-3,many,TRBD1,TRBV29-1,CSVEDGTGATDTQYF,TGCAGCGTTGAAGATGGGACAGGGGCCACAGATACGCAGTATTTT